This entry lists 10 T cell receptor beta chains sequenced from one sample in a study of blood T cells in healthy people across ages. Alongside a J-beta primer mix, a sample-barcoded 5' primer served in a second PCR lasting about 7 to 12 cycles. A single record per CDR3 protein comes from TCRdb applying MiXCR to the 5' RACE reads. The sample yields some 1,000,000 distinct CDR3 sequences, 20% to 25% seen once. This same sample was also taken into another study, of T cells of mothers and their children.

Input material: blood. These receptors originate from a girl between 2 and 10 years old in good health.

The V and J genes are TRBV4-1 and TRBJ2-1; 8 bases fit TRBD2. Trimming at V came to 8 bases and at J to 10 bases, leaving 10 bases not matched to a gene. Germline values: CDR1 MGHRA, CDR2 YSYEKL. This CDR3 has 13 residues. The CDR3: CASARQIAGEQFF. CDR3 nucleotide sequence: TGCGCCAGCGCCAGGCAGATAGCGGGAGAGCAGTTCTTC.

This rearrangement joins TRBV6-2 or TRBV6-3 to TRBJ2-1; D remains ambiguous. Germline CDR1 reads MNHEY; CDR2 reads SVGEGT. V was pared by 2 bases and J by 7 bases, with 6 bases between. The CDR3 is 12 residues long. CDR3 in DNA: TGTGCCAGCAGTTACGGGGAAAATGAGCAGTTCTTC. Its protein is CASSYGENEQFF.

This clonotype was seen more than once but under ten times. The chain is built from TRBV15 and TRBJ2-1, with D unclear. The CDR3 consists of 14 residues. The V end lost 3 bases, the J end lost 10 bases, and 16 bases lay between the germline ends. Germline lookup yields CDR1 LNHNV and CDR2 YYDKDF (reference sequence). In DNA, the CDR3 is TGTGCCACCAGCAGCCGCTTGACAACCCCAGAGCAGTTCTTC. This gives the protein CATSSRLTTPEQFF. The full variable domain, its missing parts supplied by reference TRBV15 and TRBJ2-1, is DAMVIQNPRYQVTQFGKPVTLSCSQTLNHNVMYWYQQKSSQAPKLLFHYYDKDFNNEADTPDNFQSRRPNTSFCFLDIRSPGLGDTAMYLCATSSRLTTPEQFFGPGTRLTVL.

The rearrangement uses TRBV29-1 and TRBJ2-5; D is perhaps TRBD1 (6 bases). The DNA end lines up better with TRBJ2-1; the J call may be wrong. The CDR3 spans 14 residues. Germline V gives CDR1 SQVTM, CDR2 ANQGSEA. As DNA, the CDR3 is TGCAGCGCCGTCCCGGAGGACAGTTACAATGAGCAGTTCTTC. This translates into CSAVPEDSYNEQFF.

Only a few counts were recorded for this clonotype. V usage is TRBV5-1 and J usage is TRBJ2-5, with D maybe TRBD1 (6 bases). The better agreement between TRBJ2-1 and the DNA end casts doubt on the J call. Germline assignment: CDR1 SGHRS and CDR2 YFSETQ. CDR3 length: 12 amino acids. This CDR3 reads CASSGSGVGQFF. The CDR3 DNA follows: TGCGCCAGCAGCGGTTCAGGGGTAGGGCAGTTCTTC.

This clonotype occurred a few times. The chain uses TRBV5-1 and TRBJ2-3; 8 bases fit TRBD2. Unmatched junction bases numbered 11, after V lost 2 bases and J lost 3 bases. Looked up from germline, CDR1 is SGHRS and CDR2 is YFSETQ. CDR3 length: 17 residues. The CDR3 nucleotides read TGCGCCAGCAGCTTTGAAGTCGGGAGGGCCACGACAGATACGCAGTATTTT. Amino acid sequence: CASSFEVGRATTDTQYF.

The rearrangement joins TRBV6-1 to TRBJ2-6, with 11 bases matching TRBD1. CDR1 and CDR2 (germline): MNHNS, SASEGT. The CDR3 is 16 residues long. V shed 6 bases and J 2 bases; nucleotides not matched to a gene: 3. The CDR3 loop is CASRWTGGAGANVLTF. CDR3 nucleotide sequence: TGTGCCAGCAGATGGACAGGGGGCGCTGGGGCCAACGTCCTGACTTTC.

The V and J genes are TRBV28 and TRBJ2-5; 8 nucleotides line up with TRBD2. J gave up 5 bases and V 3 bases, and 8 bases lay outside the gene matches. The CDR3 is made up of 15 amino acids. Germline CDR1 MDHEN, CDR2 SYDVKM. CDR3 bases: TGTGCCAGCAGTTTGAGGCGGGAGGTTCTCGAGACCCAGTACTTC. It is translated as CASSLRREVLETQYF.

This chain links TRBV4-1 with TRBJ1-2; weak D call: TRBD1 (5 bases). The CDR3 totals 14 residues. Germline V gene lookup returns CDR1 MGHRA and CDR2 YSYEKL. V was pared by 1 base and J by 6 bases, with 12 bases between. The CDR3 bases are TGCGCCAGCAGCCAAGTGCAGGGTGGCAATGGCTACACCTTC. The encoded protein is CASSQVQGGNGYTF.

This clonotype turned up a few times. The chain links TRBV5-6 to TRBJ2-6; 11 bases align to TRBD1. The trim removed 3 bases at V and 2 bases at J, leaving 7 bases unmatched. The germline CDR1 and CDR2 sequences are SGHDT and YYEEEE. This CDR3 has 18 amino acids. This CDR3 reads CASSSIRDRGAGANVLTF. CDR3 nucleotides: TGTGCCAGCAGCTCAATCCGGGACAGGGGGGCTGGGGCCAACGTCCTGACTTTC.